The rows below give T cell receptor beta chains drawn from one sample of a study of T cell responses to AZD1222 COVID-19 vaccine. TCRdb's copy holds only in-frame clones and misses some; the assay was immunoSEQ multiplex PCR. The sample includes around 140,000 clones, 90% to 95% of them seen just once. The specimen was peripheral blood, collected on day 0 of AZD1222 vaccination. The receptors shown here come from an adult in good health. CDR3s include the opening cysteine and the closing phenylalanine or tryptophan. The D gene is left open where the match is weak. A row's size may be missing; if present it is once, few, many or a size class.

clone_size d_call j_call cdr3_length v_call cdr3_aa cdr3_nt
. TRBD1 TRBJ1-5 15 TRBV9 CASSPEGQGGQPQHF TGTGCCAGCAGCCCTGAGGGACAGGGTGGGCAGCCCCAGCATTTT
. . TRBJ2-7 13 TRBV19 CASSGKRGAEQYF TGTGCCAGTAGTGGTAAACGGGGCGCCGAGCAGTACTTC
. TRBD1 TRBJ2-4 15 TRBV5-8 CASSSDRGWNDIQYF TGTGCCAGCAGCTCGGACAGGGGATGGAATGACATTCAGTACTTC
. . TRBJ1-1 15 TRBV27 CASSLRFSQNTEAFF TGTGCCAGCAGTTTACGCTTCTCCCAGAACACTGAAGCTTTCTTT
. TRBD1 TRBJ1-1 14 TRBV7-9 CASTPGGKDTEAFF TGTGCCAGCACTCCAGGGGGAAAGGACACTGAAGCTTTCTTT
. . TRBJ2-5 14 TRBV5-1 CASSFFGRGETQYF TGCGCCAGCAGCTTCTTTGGCCGGGGGGAGACCCAGTACTTC
. . TRBJ2-3 16 TRBV9 CASSVAPGASTDTQYF TGTGCCAGCAGCGTAGCCCCGGGGGCGAGCACAGATACGCAGTATTTT
. . TRBJ1-5 14 TRBV6-2/TRBV6-3 CASSYSGKHQPQHF TGTGCCAGCAGTTATTCAGGGAAACATCAGCCCCAGCATTTT
. TRBD2 TRBJ2-1 16 TRBV19 CASSTRTSGRYNEQFF TGTGCCAGTAGTACTCGGACTAGCGGGAGGTACAATGAGCAGTTCTTC
. TRBD1 TRBJ1-1 15 TRBV18 CASSPPSAGGTEAFF TGTGCCAGCTCACCACCGTCGGCAGGGGGCACTGAAGCTTTCTTT
. . TRBJ1-2 11 TRBV19 CASSAGHGKTF TGTGCCAGTAGTGCCGGACATGGCAAGACCTTC
once TRBD2 TRBJ2-1 17 TRBV6-2/TRBV6-3 CASSPGWGLAVNNEQFF TGTGCCAGCAGCCCGGGTTGGGGACTAGCGGTCAACAATGAGCAGTTCTTC
few TRBD1 TRBJ1-4 16 TRBV4-3 CASSVHRDSLVEKLFF TGCGCCAGCAGCGTTCACCGGGACAGCTTGGTTGAAAAACTGTTTTTT
. . TRBJ2-7 16 TRBV28 CASSLHNNLAGDEQYF TGTGCCAGCAGTTTACATAATAACCTAGCAGGGGACGAGCAGTACTTC
few . TRBJ1-2 13 TRBV6-4 CASSDLEGNGYTF TGTGCCAGCAGTGACTTAGAGGGTAATGGCTACACCTTC
. . TRBJ2-2 14 TRBV6-5 CASSLRINTGELFF TGTGCCAGCAGCCTACGGATTAACACCGGGGAGCTGTTTTTT
. . TRBJ2-2 14 TRBV4-3 CASSLGQNTGELFF TGCGCCAGCAGCCTCGGACAGAACACCGGGGAGCTGTTTTTT
. . TRBJ1-1 15 TRBV7-3 CASSRGWQANTEAFF TGTGCCAGCAGCCGAGGCTGGCAGGCGAACACTGAAGCTTTCTTT
. . TRBJ1-3 14 TRBV5-1 CASSLVPDWDTIYF TGCGCCAGCAGCTTGGTACCGGATTGGGACACCATATATTTT
once . TRBJ1-3 14 TRBV9 CASSGATGPNTIYF TGTGCCAGCAGCGGGGCCACGGGACCCAACACCATATATTTT
. . TRBJ1-2 13 TRBV18 CASSPGANYGYTF TGTGCCAGCTCACCAGGGGCAAACTATGGCTACACCTTC
. TRBD1 TRBJ1-2 13 TRBV12-3/TRBV12-4 CASSWTGGDGYTF TGTGCCAGCAGTTGGACAGGGGGAGATGGCTACACCTTC
. . TRBJ1-4 14 TRBV5-4 CASSLGGRVEKLFF TGTGCCAGCAGCTTGGGGGGGCGGGTTGAAAAACTGTTTTTT
. . TRBJ2-3 12 TRBV28 CASSWGIDTQYF TGTGCCAGCAGTTGGGGGATAGATACGCAGTATTTT
. . TRBJ1-6 16 TRBV28 CASSLGARGIGSPLHF TGTGCCAGCAGTTTGGGCGCCCGTGGGATCGGTTCACCCCTCCACTTT
. . TRBJ1-3 15 TRBV29-1 CSVDMNGGSGNTIYF TGCAGCGTTGACATGAACGGCGGCTCTGGAAACACCATATATTTT
. TRBD1 TRBJ1-5 17 TRBV2 CASSRTDRGNSNQPQHF TGTGCCAGCAGTCGAACCGACAGGGGAAATAGCAATCAGCCCCAGCATTTT
. TRBD1 TRBJ1-5 15 TRBV5-6 CASSRGQGAYQPQHF TGTGCCAGCAGCCGAGGACAGGGGGCTTATCAGCCCCAGCATTTT
once . TRBJ1-3 15 TRBV2 CATTGAFWSGNTIYF TGTGCCACCACCGGGGCTTTTTGGTCTGGAAACACCATATATTTT
. . TRBJ1-2 15 TRBV19 CASSGNGQKIYGYTF TGTGCCAGTAGTGGAAATGGACAGAAAATCTATGGCTACACCTTC
. TRBD2 TRBJ2-5 14 TRBV11-2 CASSLVGGRGLMYF TGTGCCAGCAGCTTAGTGGGCGGGAGGGGTTTGATGTACTTC
once . TRBJ1-5 16 TRBV5-6 CASSSYTAGPSQPQHF TGTGCCAGCAGCTCCTACACCGCTGGGCCATCTCAGCCCCAGCATTTT
. . TRBJ1-4 13 TRBV10-3 CAITQSYNEKLFF TGTGCCATCACACAGTCCTATAATGAAAAACTGTTTTTT
. . TRBJ2-5 12 TRBV30 CAYNRGEETQYF TGTGCCTATAATAGGGGAGAAGAGACCCAGTACTTC
. TRBD1 TRBJ1-5 13 TRBV6-2/TRBV6-3 CASSDREAQPQHF TGTGCCAGCAGTGACAGGGAGGCTCAGCCCCAGCATTTT
. TRBD1 TRBJ2-1 17 TRBV3-1/TRBV3-2 CASSRITGGTGMDEQFF TGTGCCAGCAGCCGAATTACCGGGGGGACAGGGATGGATGAGCAGTTCTTC
. . TRBJ1-5 13 TRBV6-4 CASSVGQNQPQHF TGTGCCAGCAGTGTTGGGCAGAATCAGCCCCAGCATTTT
once TRBD2 TRBJ2-3 14 TRBV9 CASSVEAGADTQYF TGTGCCAGCAGCGTAGAGGCGGGAGCAGATACGCAGTATTTT
. . TRBJ1-2 14 TRBV13 CASSRLVSDYGYTF TGTGCCAGCAGCCGTCTCGTATCGGACTATGGCTACACCTTC
few . TRBJ1-5 13 TRBV5-3 CATPKEGVQPQHF TGTGCCACTCCGAAGGAGGGGGTGCAGCCCCAGCATTTT
. . TRBJ2-3 13 TRBV6-2/TRBV6-3 CASSSLGTDTQYF TGTGCCAGCAGTTCCCTCGGCACAGATACGCAGTATTTT
. TRBD1 TRBJ1-4 15 TRBV19 CASSQNHRGAEKLFF TGTGCCAGTAGTCAAAACCACAGGGGGGCGGAAAAACTGTTTTTT
. TRBD1 TRBJ2-7 15 TRBV6-5 CASRGTGARIHEQYF TGTGCCAGCAGAGGGACAGGGGCCCGAATCCACGAGCAGTACTTC
. . TRBJ2-3 13 TRBV29-1 CSVYGVVSDTQYF TGCAGCGTTTACGGGGTCGTCTCGGATACGCAGTATTTT
. TRBD2 TRBJ2-3 16 TRBV19 CASSAQQGLVSDTQYF TGTGCCAGTAGTGCTCAGCAGGGACTAGTTTCAGATACGCAGTATTTT
. . TRBJ1-4 17 TRBV18 CASSPPATETANEKLFF TGTGCCAGCTCACCACCGGCGACAGAAACAGCTAATGAAAAACTGTTTTTT
few . TRBJ2-1 13 TRBV18 CASSPNGGNEQFF TGTGCCAGCTCACCAAACGGGGGCAATGAGCAGTTCTTC
few TRBD1 TRBJ2-2 19 TRBV11-2 CASSLDRRGPYTNTGELFF TGTGCCAGCAGCTTAGATCGCAGGGGGCCCTACACGAACACCGGGGAGCTGTTTTTT
. . TRBJ1-2 14 TRBV6-2/TRBV6-3 CASSRPLGNYGYTF TGTGCCAGCAGTCGCCCTCTGGGGAACTATGGCTACACCTTC
. . TRBJ2-1 17 TRBV5-5 CASSLWDSGTANNEQFF TGTGCCAGCAGCTTGTGGGACTCCGGGACAGCAAACAATGAGCAGTTCTTC
. . TRBJ1-1 16 TRBV15 CATSRDVLAASTEAFF TGTGCCACCAGCAGAGATGTACTCGCGGCTAGCACTGAAGCTTTCTTT
. TRBD1 TRBJ1-5 13 TRBV23-1 CASSRPDRVTQHF TGCGCCAGCAGTCGCCCGGACAGGGTCACCCAGCATTTT
. . TRBJ1-1 15 TRBV4-3 CASSQEYRTNTEAFF TGCGCCAGCAGCCAAGAGTACAGGACCAACACTGAAGCTTTCTTT
. . TRBJ2-3 15 TRBV6-1 CASSEGVGETDTQYF TGTGCCAGCAGTGAAGGGGTCGGAGAAACAGATACGCAGTATTTT
. . TRBJ2-3 13 TRBV9 CASSPGPRDTQYF TGTGCCAGCAGCCCGGGACCGCGGGATACGCAGTATTTT